This T cell receptor beta chain was sequenced for a study of blood T cells in healthy people across ages. Germline V CDR1 and CDR2: DFQATT, SNEGSKA (reference sequence). Trimming removed 5 bases at V and 6 bases at J, with 19 bases between. The length of the CDR3 is 14 residues. Through a sample-barcoded 5' primer and a J-beta primer mix, a second PCR was run for roughly 6 to 11 cycles. Through a template-switch adaptor with 12 random nucleotides, each cDNA molecule received a tag. Each CDR3 protein gets one entry after TCRdb re-called the 5' RACE reads with MiXCR. The sample has fewer than 700,000 distinct CDR3 sequences, more than 45% seen once.

The sequencing input was blood. This TCR was recovered from a man older than 75 in good health. J is TRBJ2-5 and V is TRBV20-1; D ambiguous. In nucleotides, the CDR3 is TGCAGTGCTCCCTTGGTGGGTCTCCTTAAGACCCAGTACTTC. Amino acid sequence: CSAPLVGLLKTQYF.